This T cell receptor (beta chain) was sequenced in a study of cytomegalovirus exposure and HLA in healthy donors. With 60 Vbeta and 13 Jbeta primers, the PCR was carried out. In the source study's methods: Counted up in a later analysis, unique TCR beta chains came to 65 million to 80 million, with about 10 million shared. The data were produced by immunoSEQ multiplex PCR, yet TCRdb's version contains in-frame clones alone and is incomplete. The V and J calls and clone size are taken from that table; D and trimming were inferred from the DNA. The sample records roughly 98,000 clones, roughly 74% being singletons. After removal of 0 bases from V and 7 bases from J, the junction contained 5 bases not matched to a gene. CDR3 size: 15 residues. CDR1 and CDR2 from the germline V gene are MNHEY and SVGAGI.

The sequencing input was PBMCs. The TCR originated in a female donor in good health and CMV-seropositive. The chain combines TRBV6-5 with TRBJ1-3, with 8 positions matching TRBD1. CDR3 bases: TGTGCCAGCAGTTACTCCAGGCGACAGGGGAACACCATATATTTT. It translates to CASSYSRRQGNTIYF.